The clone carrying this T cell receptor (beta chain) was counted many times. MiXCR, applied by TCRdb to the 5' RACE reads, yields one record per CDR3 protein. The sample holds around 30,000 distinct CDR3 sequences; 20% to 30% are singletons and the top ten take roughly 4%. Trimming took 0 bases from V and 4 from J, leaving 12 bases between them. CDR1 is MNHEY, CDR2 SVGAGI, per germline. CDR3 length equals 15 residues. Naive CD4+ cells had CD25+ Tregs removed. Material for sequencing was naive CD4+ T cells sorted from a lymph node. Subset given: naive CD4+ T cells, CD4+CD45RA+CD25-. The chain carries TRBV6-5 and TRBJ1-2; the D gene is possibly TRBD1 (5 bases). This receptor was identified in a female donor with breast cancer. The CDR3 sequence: CASSYSGGAVYGYTF. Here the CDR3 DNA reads TGTGCCAGCAGTTACTCCGGGGGTGCGGTCTATGGCTACACCTTC.